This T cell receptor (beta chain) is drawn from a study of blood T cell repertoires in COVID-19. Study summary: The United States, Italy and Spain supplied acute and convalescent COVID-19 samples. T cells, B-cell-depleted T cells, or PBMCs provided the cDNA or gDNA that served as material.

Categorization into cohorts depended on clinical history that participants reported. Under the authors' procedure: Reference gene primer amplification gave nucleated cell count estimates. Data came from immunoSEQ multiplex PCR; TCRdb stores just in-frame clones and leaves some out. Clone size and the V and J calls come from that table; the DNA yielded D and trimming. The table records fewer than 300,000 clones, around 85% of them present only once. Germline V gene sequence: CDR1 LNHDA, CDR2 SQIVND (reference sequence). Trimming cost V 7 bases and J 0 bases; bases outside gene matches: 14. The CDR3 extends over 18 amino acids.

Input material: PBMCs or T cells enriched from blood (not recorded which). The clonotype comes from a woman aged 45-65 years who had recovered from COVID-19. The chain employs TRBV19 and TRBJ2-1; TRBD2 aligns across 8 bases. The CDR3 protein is CASTHAGGSGGSYNEQFF. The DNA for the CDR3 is TGTGCCAGTACCCATGCGGGGGGATCAGGCGGCTCCTACAATGAGCAGTTCTTC.